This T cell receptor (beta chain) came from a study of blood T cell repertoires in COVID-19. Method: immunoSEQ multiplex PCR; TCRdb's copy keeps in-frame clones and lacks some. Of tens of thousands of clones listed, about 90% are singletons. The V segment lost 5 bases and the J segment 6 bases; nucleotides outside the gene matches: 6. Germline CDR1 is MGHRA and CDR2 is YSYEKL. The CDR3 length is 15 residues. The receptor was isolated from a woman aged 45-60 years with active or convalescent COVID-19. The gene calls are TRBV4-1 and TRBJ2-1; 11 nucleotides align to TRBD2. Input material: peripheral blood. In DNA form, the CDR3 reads TGCGCCAGCAGCTTACTCGGACTAGCGGGCAATGAGCAGTTCTTC. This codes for CASSLLGLAGNEQFF.